Presented here are 19 T cell receptor beta chains from one specimen sequenced in a study of blood T cell repertoires in COVID-19. Measured with immunoSEQ multiplex PCR; TCRdb has only the in-frame clones, and not every one. The table has approximately 21,000 clones, roughly four fifths seen once. Sequencing was performed on peripheral blood. The source is a human donor in a cohort sampled during active or convalescent COVID-19.

The rearrangement joins TRBV5-1 to TRBJ2-7; 12 bases match TRBD1. CDR3 length equals 15 residues. Per germline, CDR1 SGHRS and CDR2 YFSETQ. With V trimmed by 0 bases and J by 7 bases, 5 bases remained unmatched. CDR3 in DNA: TGCGCCAGCAGCTTGGAGGGACAGGGGGCGAGGGAGCAGTACTTC. Its translation: CASSLEGQGAREQYF.

The rearrangement joins TRBV7-9 to TRBJ2-7; D is undetermined. With 5 bases removed from V and 5 bases from J, the gap between germline ends came to 13 bases. Germline V CDR1 and CDR2: SEHNR, FQNEAQ (reference sequence). The CDR3 spans 13 residues. This CDR3 is CASSPPDFDEQYF. Here the CDR3 DNA reads TGTGCCAGCAGCCCCCCAGACTTTGACGAGCAGTACTTC.

The V and J genes are TRBV2 and TRBJ1-5, with no clear D. The CDR3 runs to 17 residues. The germline CDR1 and CDR2 sequences are SNHLY and FYNNEI. Trimming removed 6 bases at V and 0 bases at J, with 18 bases between. In nucleotides, the CDR3 is TGTGCCAGCAGGATAAGCGGCAGTTCAGTTAGCAATCAGCCCCAGCATTTT. This codes for CASRISGSSVSNQPQHF.

This clone is categorized as medium-sized (0.01 to 0.1%). The chain uses TRBV4-1 and TRBJ2-3; D call uncertain. Germline CDR1 reads MGHRA; CDR2 reads YSYEKL. V lost 1 base, J lost 0 bases, and 5 bases lay in between. The CDR3 runs to 14 residues. The CDR3 reads CASSQGLSTDTQYF. Here the CDR3 DNA reads TGCGCCAGCAGCCAAGGGCTGAGCACAGATACGCAGTATTTT.

The V and J genes are TRBV10-3 and TRBJ1-2; D might be TRBD1 (5 bases). CDR3 length: 14 amino acids. V lost 5 bases and J 4 bases, leaving 14 bases between the germline ends. The germline gives CDR1 ENHRY, CDR2 SYGVKD. In nucleotides, the CDR3 is TGTGCCATCAGTAACTACAGGCAGATCTATGGCTACACCTTC. Its translation is CAISNYRQIYGYTF.

The chain has TRBV28 and TRBJ1-2, with 9 bases matching TRBD1. Germline V lookup: CDR1 MDHEN, CDR2 SYDVKM. This CDR3 region has 16 residues. The junction had 11 bases not matched to a gene; V was cut back by 5 bases and J by 4 bases. CDR3 sequence: CASSAPGQGGGYGYTF. For the CDR3, the DNA is TGTGCCAGCAGTGCCCCGGGACAGGGTGGGGGCTATGGCTACACCTTC.

This clone has just a few counts. The gene calls are TRBV7-7 and TRBJ2-7, with D perhaps TRBD2 (5 bases). This CDR3 is built from 13 residues. The germline V gene encodes CDR1 SSHAT and CDR2 FNYEAQ (reference sequence). CDR3 sequence reads: CASSLCRRRGQYV. CDR3 DNA: TGTGCTAGCAGCTTATGTCGTCGTCGGGGGCAGTACGTC.

This rearrangement joins TRBV5-5 to TRBJ1-2; no clear D. The CDR3 runs 12 residues. The V end was cut by 4 bases, the J end by 3 bases, with 7 bases between. Germline-derived CDR1 and CDR2 are SGHKS and YYEKEE (reference sequence). CDR3 DNA sequence: TGTGCCAGCAGCCTTGAGTACTATGGCTACACCTTC. This encodes CASSLEYYGYTF.

The V and J genes are TRBV24-1 and TRBJ2-5; 11 positions match TRBD2. This CDR3 comprises 16 residues. V shed 4 bases and J 5 bases; nucleotides not matched to a gene: 8. Germline CDR1 is KGHDR and CDR2 is SFDVKD. The CDR3 nucleotides are TGTGCCACCAGTGAGCCGACTAGCGGGGAGATGGAGACCCAGTACTTC. Protein: CATSEPTSGEMETQYF.

The V and J genes are TRBV3-1 (or the pseudogene TRBV3-2) and TRBJ2-5, with D unclear. The CDR3 spans 12 residues. Germline CDR1 and CDR2: LGHDT and YNNKEL (reference sequence). V was cut by 2 bases and J by 3 bases, with 4 bases left in between. CDR3: CASSQTEETQYF. The DNA for the CDR3 is TGTGCCAGCAGCCAAACTGAAGAGACCCAGTACTTC.

The rearrangement joins TRBV9 to TRBJ2-2, with D tentatively TRBD1 (5 bases). V lost 0 bases to trimming and J lost 1 base, with 7 bases between them. Per the germline V gene, CDR1 is SGDLS and CDR2 is YYNGEE. The CDR3 is 15 amino acids. The chain's CDR3 is CASSVVGQNTGELFF. The CDR3 coding sequence is TGTGCCAGCAGCGTAGTCGGACAGAACACCGGGGAGCTGTTTTTT.

The chain carries TRBV15 and TRBJ2-7; tentative D call: TRBD2 (6 bases). From germline, CDR1 is LNHNV and CDR2 YYDKDF (reference sequence). CDR3 length: 12 residues. The V gene lost 5 bases and the J gene lost 3 bases, with 8 bases spanning the gap. CDR3 loop: CATSGGGYEQYF. As DNA, the CDR3 is TGTGCCACCAGCGGGGGAGGCTACGAGCAGTACTTC.

The rearrangement joins TRBV18 to TRBJ1-1; D might be TRBD1 (5 bases). Germline V lookup: CDR1 KGHSH, CDR2 LQKENI. V lost 5 bases to trimming and J lost 4 bases, with 14 bases between them. CDR3 length equals 14 residues. CDR3 loop: CASSGVSQGTEAFF. Here the CDR3 DNA reads TGTGCCAGCTCAGGGGTAAGTCAGGGCACTGAAGCTTTCTTT.

This chain joins TRBV27 and TRBJ2-2, with D perhaps matching TRBD1 (7 bases). Trimming pared 5 bases from V and 7 bases from J, leaving 11 bases between. The CDR3 length is 13 residues. Germline assignment: CDR1 MNHEY and CDR2 SMNVEV (reference sequence). Here the CDR3 DNA reads TGTGCCAGCAGTCCCCAGGGGGGCGGGGAGCTGTTTTTT. Protein product: CASSPQGGGELFF.

This clone is a singleton in its sample. V is TRBV19 and J is TRBJ1-5, with a tentative D call TRBD1 (6 bases). Germline V lookup: CDR1 LNHDA, CDR2 SQIVND (reference sequence). This CDR3 contains 16 residues. The V end was cut by 3 bases, the J end by 6 bases, with 18 bases between. The CDR3 DNA follows: TGTGCCAGTAGTATTGGGGGCCGGGCCTCAGGTCAGCCCCAGCATTTT. Its translation is CASSIGGRASGQPQHF.

The chain joins TRBV28 to TRBJ2-1, with 7 positions matching TRBD2. The CDR3 has 16 residues. CDR1 and CDR2 (germline): MDHEN, SYDVKM. V gave up 4 bases and J gave up 8 bases; unmatched junction bases: 14. The CDR3 nucleotides read TGTGCCAGCAGTTCTCTCACTAGCGAGGAGGGCCATGAGCAGTTCTTC. This gives the protein CASSSLTSEEGHEQFF.

The genes are TRBV5-1 and TRBJ2-3; D unclear. CDR3 length equals 15 residues. From germline, CDR1 is SGHRS and CDR2 YFSETQ. Trimming shortened V by 0 bases and J by 6 bases, and 14 bases separated the two germline ends. CDR3 DNA sequence: TGCGCCAGCAGCTTGGGAGGTTCGGGTCGGGATACGCAGTATTTT. It encodes CASSLGGSGRDTQYF.

This clone was observed a few times. The gene calls are TRBV10-3 and TRBJ1-5; 7 bases are a match to TRBD1. In germline, CDR1 is ENHRY, CDR2 SYGVKD. Trimming took 10 bases from V and 9 from J; bases not matched to a gene: 9. The CDR3 is 12 amino acids. CDR3 sequence reads: CATAPGGRPQHF. The CDR3 coding sequence is TGTGCCACCGCCCCAGGGGGTAGGCCCCAGCATTTT.

This sequence joins TRBV13 and TRBJ1-3; no clear D gene. The germline gives CDR1 PRHDT, CDR2 FYEKMQ (reference sequence). The germline V and J ends were trimmed by 5 bases and 0 bases, with 8 bases remaining between them. The length of the CDR3 is 14 residues. CDR3 loop: CASSPRYSGNTIYF. The CDR3 DNA reads as TGTGCCAGCAGCCCACGCTACTCTGGAAACACCATATATTTT.